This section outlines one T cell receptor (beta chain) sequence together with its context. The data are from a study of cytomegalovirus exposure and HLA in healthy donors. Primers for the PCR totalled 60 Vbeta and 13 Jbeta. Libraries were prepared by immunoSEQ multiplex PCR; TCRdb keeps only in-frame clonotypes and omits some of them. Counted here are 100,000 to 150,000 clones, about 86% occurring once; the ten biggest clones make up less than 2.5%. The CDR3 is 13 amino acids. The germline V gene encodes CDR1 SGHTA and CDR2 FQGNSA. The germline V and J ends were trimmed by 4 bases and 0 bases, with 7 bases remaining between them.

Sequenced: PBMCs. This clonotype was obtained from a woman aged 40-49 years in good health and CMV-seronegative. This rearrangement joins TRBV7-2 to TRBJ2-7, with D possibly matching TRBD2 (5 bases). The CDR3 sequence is CASSSGNSYEQYF. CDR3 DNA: TGTGCCAGCAGCTCCGGGAACTCCTACGAGCAGTACTTC.